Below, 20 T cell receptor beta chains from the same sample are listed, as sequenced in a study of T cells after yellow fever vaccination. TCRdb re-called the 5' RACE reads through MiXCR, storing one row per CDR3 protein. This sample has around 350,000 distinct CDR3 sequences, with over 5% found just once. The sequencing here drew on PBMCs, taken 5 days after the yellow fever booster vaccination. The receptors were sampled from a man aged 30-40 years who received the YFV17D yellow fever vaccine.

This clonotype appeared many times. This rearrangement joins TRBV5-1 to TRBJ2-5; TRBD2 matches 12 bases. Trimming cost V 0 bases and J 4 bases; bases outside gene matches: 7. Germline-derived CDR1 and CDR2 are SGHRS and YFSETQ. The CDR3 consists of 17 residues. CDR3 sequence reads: CASSLATSTSGRETQYF. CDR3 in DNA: TGCGCCAGCAGCTTGGCCACTTCGACTAGCGGGAGAGAGACCCAGTACTTC.

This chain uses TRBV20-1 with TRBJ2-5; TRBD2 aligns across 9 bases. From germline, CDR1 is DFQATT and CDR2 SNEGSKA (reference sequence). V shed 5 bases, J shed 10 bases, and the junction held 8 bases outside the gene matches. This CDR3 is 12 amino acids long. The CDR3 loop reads CSAPRTSGYQYF. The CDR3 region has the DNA TGCAGTGCTCCCCGAACTAGCGGGTACCAGTACTTC.

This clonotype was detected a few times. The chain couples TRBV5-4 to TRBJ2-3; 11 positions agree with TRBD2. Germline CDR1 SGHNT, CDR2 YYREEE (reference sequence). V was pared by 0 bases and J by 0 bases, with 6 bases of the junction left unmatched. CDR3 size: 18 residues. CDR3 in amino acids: CASSLGLAGLSSTDTQYF. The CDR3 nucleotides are TGTGCCAGCAGCTTGGGACTAGCGGGGTTGTCTAGCACAGATACGCAGTATTTT.

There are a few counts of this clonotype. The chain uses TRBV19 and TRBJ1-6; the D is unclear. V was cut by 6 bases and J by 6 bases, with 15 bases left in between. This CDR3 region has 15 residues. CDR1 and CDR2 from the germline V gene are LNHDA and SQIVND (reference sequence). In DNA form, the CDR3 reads TGTGCCAGTAGAGACTTCCTGGGCGGTAATTCACCCCTCCACTTT. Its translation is CASRDFLGGNSPLHF.

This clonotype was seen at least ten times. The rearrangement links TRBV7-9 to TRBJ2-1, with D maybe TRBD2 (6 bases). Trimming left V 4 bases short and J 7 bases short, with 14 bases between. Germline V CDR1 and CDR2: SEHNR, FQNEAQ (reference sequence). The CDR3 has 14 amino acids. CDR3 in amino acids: CASSSTLRGNEQFF. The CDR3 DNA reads TGTGCCAGCAGCTCAACCCTCCGGGGGAATGAGCAGTTCTTC.

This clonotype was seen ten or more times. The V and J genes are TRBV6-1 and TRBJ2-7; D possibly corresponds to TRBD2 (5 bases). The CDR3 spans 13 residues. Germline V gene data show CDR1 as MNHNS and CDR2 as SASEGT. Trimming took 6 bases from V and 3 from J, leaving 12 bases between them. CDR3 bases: TGTGCCAGCAGAAAGACAAGCGGCTACGAGCAGTACTTC. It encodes CASRKTSGYEQYF.

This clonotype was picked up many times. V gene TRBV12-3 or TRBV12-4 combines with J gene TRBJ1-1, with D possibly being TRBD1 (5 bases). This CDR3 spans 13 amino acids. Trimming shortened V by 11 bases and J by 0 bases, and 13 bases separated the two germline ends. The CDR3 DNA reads TGTGCCGGGTCCGTGGGGCTGAACACTGAAGCTTTCTTT. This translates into CAGSVGLNTEAFF.

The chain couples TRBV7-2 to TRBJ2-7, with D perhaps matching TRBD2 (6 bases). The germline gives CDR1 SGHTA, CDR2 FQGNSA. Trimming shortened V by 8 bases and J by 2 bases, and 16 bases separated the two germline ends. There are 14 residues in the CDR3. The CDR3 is CASGAGSLTYEQYF. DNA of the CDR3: TGTGCCAGCGGGGCGGGGAGCCTCACCTACGAGCAGTACTTC.

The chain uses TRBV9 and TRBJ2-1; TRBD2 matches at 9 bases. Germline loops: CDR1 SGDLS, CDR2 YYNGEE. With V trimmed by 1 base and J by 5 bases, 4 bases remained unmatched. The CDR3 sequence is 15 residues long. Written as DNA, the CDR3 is TGTGCCAGCAGCGTAAGCGGGAGGAACAACAATGAGCAGTTCTTC. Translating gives CASSVSGRNNNEQFF.

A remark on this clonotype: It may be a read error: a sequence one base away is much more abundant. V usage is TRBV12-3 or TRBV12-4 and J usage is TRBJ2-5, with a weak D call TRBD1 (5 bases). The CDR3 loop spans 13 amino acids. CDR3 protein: CSSSFGSQGTQYF. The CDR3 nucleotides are TGTTCCAGCAGTTTTGGGTCTCAGGGGACCCAGTACTTC.

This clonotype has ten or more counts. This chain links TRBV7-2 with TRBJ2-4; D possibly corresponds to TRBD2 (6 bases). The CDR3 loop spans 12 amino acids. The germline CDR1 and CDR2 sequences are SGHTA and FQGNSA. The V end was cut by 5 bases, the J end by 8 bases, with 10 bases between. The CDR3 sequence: CASSPGTYIQYF. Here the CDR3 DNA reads TGTGCCAGCAGCCCTGGGACTTACATTCAGTACTTC.

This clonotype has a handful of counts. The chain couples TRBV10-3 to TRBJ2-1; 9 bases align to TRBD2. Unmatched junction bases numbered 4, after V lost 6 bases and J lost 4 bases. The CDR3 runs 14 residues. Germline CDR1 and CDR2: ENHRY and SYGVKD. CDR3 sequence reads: CAISRTSDYNEQFF. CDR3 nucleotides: TGTGCCATCAGCCGGACTAGCGATTACAATGAGCAGTTCTTC.

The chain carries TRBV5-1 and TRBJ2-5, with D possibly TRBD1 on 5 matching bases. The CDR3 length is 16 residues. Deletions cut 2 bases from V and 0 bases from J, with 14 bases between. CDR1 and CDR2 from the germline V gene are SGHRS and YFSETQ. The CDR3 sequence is CASSLGHSTNQETQYF. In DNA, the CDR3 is TGCGCCAGCAGCTTAGGACATTCGACCAACCAAGAGACCCAGTACTTC.

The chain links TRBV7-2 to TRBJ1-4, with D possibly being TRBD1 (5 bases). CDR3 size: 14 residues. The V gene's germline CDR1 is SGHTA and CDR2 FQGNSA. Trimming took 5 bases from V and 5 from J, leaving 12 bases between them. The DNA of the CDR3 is TGTGCCAGCAGCCTGAAGGGACCGAATGAAAAACTGTTTTTT. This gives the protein CASSLKGPNEKLFF.

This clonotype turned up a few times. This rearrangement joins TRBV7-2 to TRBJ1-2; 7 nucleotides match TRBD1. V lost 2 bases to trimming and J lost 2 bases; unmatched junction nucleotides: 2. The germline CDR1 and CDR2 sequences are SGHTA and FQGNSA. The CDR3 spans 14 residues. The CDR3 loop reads CASSLNRGNYGYTF. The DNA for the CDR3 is TGTGCCAGCAGCTTAAACAGGGGAAACTATGGCTACACCTTC.

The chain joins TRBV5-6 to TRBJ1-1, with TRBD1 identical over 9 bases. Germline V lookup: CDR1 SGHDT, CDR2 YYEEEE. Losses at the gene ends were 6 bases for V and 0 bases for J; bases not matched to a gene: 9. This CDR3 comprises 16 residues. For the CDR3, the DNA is TGTGCCAGCATGGCTGGGTGGACAGGGGTGAACACTGAAGCTTTCTTT. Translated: CASMAGWTGVNTEAFF.

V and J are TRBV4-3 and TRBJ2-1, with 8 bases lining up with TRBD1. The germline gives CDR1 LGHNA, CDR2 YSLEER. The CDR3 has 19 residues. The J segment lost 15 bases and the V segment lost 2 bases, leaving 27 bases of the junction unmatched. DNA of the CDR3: TGCGCCAGCAGCCAACCTCCCGGCGAGGGGGACAGGTTCCAAGCTGGGCTGTTCTTC. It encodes CASSQPPGEGDRFQAGLFF.

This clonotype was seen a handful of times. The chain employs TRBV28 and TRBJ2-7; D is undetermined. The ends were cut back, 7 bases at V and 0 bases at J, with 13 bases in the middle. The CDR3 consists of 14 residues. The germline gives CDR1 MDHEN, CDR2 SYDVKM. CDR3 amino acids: CASNSGSGSYEQYF. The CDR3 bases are TGTGCCAGCAATTCCGGTTCGGGCTCCTACGAGCAGTACTTC.

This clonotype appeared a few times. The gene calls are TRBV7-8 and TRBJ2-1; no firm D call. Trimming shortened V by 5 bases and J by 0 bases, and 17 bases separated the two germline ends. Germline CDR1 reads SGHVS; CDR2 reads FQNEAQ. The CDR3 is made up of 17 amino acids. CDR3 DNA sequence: TGTGCCAGCAGCCCCTGGTCGGGCACGAGCTCCTACAATGAGCAGTTCTTC. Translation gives CASSPWSGTSSYNEQFF.

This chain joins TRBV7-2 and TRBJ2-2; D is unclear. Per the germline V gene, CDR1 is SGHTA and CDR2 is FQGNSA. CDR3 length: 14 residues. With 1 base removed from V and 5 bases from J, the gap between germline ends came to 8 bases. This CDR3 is CASSLVEATGELFF. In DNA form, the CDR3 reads TGTGCCAGCAGCTTAGTCGAGGCAACCGGGGAGCTGTTTTTT. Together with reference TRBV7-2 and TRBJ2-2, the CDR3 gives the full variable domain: GAGVSQSPSNKVTEKGKDVELRCDPISGHTALYWYRQSLGQGLEFLIYFQGNSAPDKSGLPSDRFSAERTGGSVSTLTIQRTQQEDSAVYLCASSLVEATGELFFGEGSRLTVL.